This T cell receptor beta chain originates from a study of blood T cell repertoires in COVID-19. The ends lost 1 base at V and 6 bases at J; junction bases unmatched: 5. The CDR3 extends over 16 amino acids. Germline V gene data show CDR1 as SGHAT and CDR2 as FQNNGV. Authors' processing steps: Estimates of nucleated cell counts were drawn from the amplification of reference gene primers. Profiled with immunoSEQ multiplex PCR; TCRdb holds only in-frame clones, not every one. V and J calls plus clone size are reproduced from that table; the DNA served to infer D and trimming. In the table there are about 130,000 clones, about 85% of which are singletons.

This chain connects TRBV11-2 to TRBJ2-2, with TRBD1 identical over 10 bases. Sequencing was done on a sample of peripheral blood. The clonotype was recovered from a man aged 80 or over with active or convalescent COVID-19. CDR3 DNA: TGTGCCAGCAGCTTAGTTTGGGACAGGGGAGCCGGGGAGCTGTTTTTT. Its protein product is CASSLVWDRGAGELFF.